Given below is one T cell receptor beta chain in context. What it binds is unknown. Germline CDR1 is SGHTA and CDR2 is FQGTGA. CDR3 length: 14 amino acids. Trimming cost V 3 bases and J 0 bases, with 8 bases left between them. These data come from a study of CD8 T cells in ankylosing spondylitis. Findings and caveats of the study: Within ankylosing spondylitis blood, a TCR beta motif made up of eight or nine highly homologous variants appeared to be characteristic.

Each CDR3 protein is one row after TCRdb ran MiXCR on the 5' RACE reads. Among under 250,000 distinct CDR3 sequences listed, approximately 8% were seen once. The sample taken for sequencing was blood, either unsorted or a sorted T cell fraction (not recorded which). The clonotype comes from a female donor with ankylosing spondylitis or in good health (not recorded which). This chain uses TRBV7-3 with TRBJ1-1; D uncertain. The DNA for the CDR3 is TGTGCCAGCAGCTTGGCAGCTATGAACACTGAAGCTTTCTTT. Translation: CASSLAAMNTEAFF.